The present T cell receptor (beta chain) was sequenced within a study of blood T cell repertoires in COVID-19. Study context: Acute-phase and convalescent COVID-19 samples originated in the United States, Italy and Spain.

As handled by the study authors: Amplification of reference gene primers provided the estimated nucleated cell counts. The table came from immunoSEQ multiplex PCR; TCRdb's copy has only in-frame clones and leaves some out. Clonal size and the V and J genes are those of that table, whereas D and trimming came from the DNA. The table records 150,000 to 200,000 clones, 85% to 95% of them present only once. There are a few counts of this clone. V was trimmed by 2 bases and J by 6 bases, leaving 17 bases between them. The CDR3 extends over 15 amino acids. Germline-derived CDR1 and CDR2 are SGHAT and FQNNGV. Seattle enrolled patients during active infection and tracked them longitudinally.

The chain combines TRBV11-2 with TRBJ2-7; D not resolved. This receptor was taken from a man aged 30-40 years with COVID-19, enrolled during active disease. The sequenced material came from peripheral blood. The CDR3 spells CASSLRSRGRGEQYF. For the CDR3, the DNA is TGTGCCAGCAGCTTACGGAGCCGCGGCCGCGGCGAGCAGTACTTC.